The clone carrying this T cell receptor (beta chain) has only a few counts. Its antigen is currently unknown. Quantitative 5'-RACE with molecular barcodes was used to make the TCR beta libraries. TCRdb processed the 5' RACE reads anew with MiXCR; each CDR3 protein has one entry. The data hold 670,000 or so distinct CDR3 sequences, with over 15% observed a single time. This record comes from a study of CD8 T cells in ankylosing spondylitis. Broader study findings: It appeared that ankylosing spondylitis blood was characterized by a TCR beta motif of several highly homologous variants. Clones linked to the disease showed a CD8+ phenotype. They occurred at relatively low frequencies in peripheral blood. Prior work had noted some motif variants in reactive arthritis blood and synovial fluid. Reports say disease-linked clones showed up significantly more in matched ankylosing spondylitis synovial fluid.

This clonotype was obtained from a male donor with ankylosing spondylitis. Source material: blood, either unsorted or a sorted T cell fraction (not recorded which).

In DNA form, the CDR3 reads TGCGCCAGCAGGTCGGGACTCAACACCGGGGAGCTGTTTTTT. Translated, it gives CASRSGLNTGELFF. This chain links TRBV5-1 with TRBJ2-2; perhaps TRBD2 as D (6 bases). This CDR3 has 14 amino acids. Trimming took off 5 bases at V and 2 bases at J, with 10 bases between the two ends. Germline loops: CDR1 SGHRS, CDR2 YFSETQ.